The text below deals with one T cell receptor beta chain. This clonotype was seen repeatedly, ten times or more. Its antigen target is currently unknown. Base qualities are not at hand, and no much larger clone is one base apart. The time point label here, explained by the study, means: 45 to 50 days after influenza vaccine administration. The sample originates from a study of response to subunit inactivated influenza vaccine (dated by TCRdb to 2017 to 2018). Some background on the complete study: Deep quantitative T cell receptor repertoire profiling was used in the study to track responses to a trivalent subunit inactivated influenza vaccine. Study-wide findings and limitations: According to the authors, only a limited number of new T cells may be recruited by each seasonal influenza vaccination.

Library method: RT-PCR. The sequencing machine was an Illumina HiSeq 2500. TCRdb trimmed public reads at Q25 via fastp, called clones via MiXCR and kept in-frame beta chains. Rows matching on CDR3 protein sequence are summarized as one entry with the most common DNA and genes. For this sample the table gives around 500,000 distinct CDR3 sequences, of which approximately 11% were detected only once. The ten largest clones represent approximately 12% of the sample. CDR1 SQVTM and CDR2 ANQGSEA are derived from the germline V gene. Taken from cysteine to phenylalanine, the CDR3 has 12 residues. Of all the DNA, just the CDR3 is kept, 36 bases in frame from base 1. The V end gives up 3 bases and the J end 8 bases, leaving 6 bases in the junction not matched to a gene.

In this chain, TRBV29-1 is recombined with TRBJ2-7, with 8 central nucleotides matching TRBD1. This receptor was taken from a man aged 50-60 years who received an inactivated influenza vaccine. Donor details come from another sample of the same person, matched by shared clones. The source was PBMCs from blood, collected more than 35 days after vaccination. The DNA is TGCAGCGTTGAGGACAGGGCTGGGCAGCAGTACTTC. The encoded protein is CSVEDRAGQQYF.